The clone carrying this T cell receptor delta chain has a count of ten or more. What it binds is not known. The protein TCRdb lists belongs to a much larger clone and differs from this DNA's translation at residue 17, which points to a read error; the protein shown is made from the DNA. Germline CDR1 reads TSWWSYY; CDR2 reads QGS. The CDR3 is made up of 19 amino acids. This sample was taken from a study of γδ T cells in repeated Plasmodium falciparum infection. Study in general: Age- and gender-matched Australian children served as comparison for malaria-exposed Malian children. Malian gammadelta TCRs were studied during no-transmission periods and across acute malaria episodes.

Flow sorting of PBMC yielded separate Vgamma9/Vdelta2+ and Vdelta2-negative gammadelta T cell populations for bulk repertoire analysis. Regarding the study as a whole: Vgamma9/Vdelta2+ repertoires stayed stably polyclonal over time and infection. Vdelta2-negative gammadelta repertoires appeared less diverse and less shared in Malian than Australian children.

TCRdb reanalyzed the multiplex PCR reads using CATT. The data contain about 89,000 delta-chain clones, around 1.4% of them seen just once; the ten biggest clones take up 9%. This TCR was recovered from a pool of human donors (malaria-infected and uninfected, not separated). The sequencing input was gamma-delta T cells from blood. With the J gene uncalled, the V gene is TRDV1; the table's D call, TRDD3, was not checked against the DNA. CDR3 in amino acids: CALGELAPNWGTYTDKPIF. The CDR3 DNA reads TGTGCTCTTGGGGAACTAGCTCCTAACTGGGGGACGTACACCGATAAACCCATCTTT.